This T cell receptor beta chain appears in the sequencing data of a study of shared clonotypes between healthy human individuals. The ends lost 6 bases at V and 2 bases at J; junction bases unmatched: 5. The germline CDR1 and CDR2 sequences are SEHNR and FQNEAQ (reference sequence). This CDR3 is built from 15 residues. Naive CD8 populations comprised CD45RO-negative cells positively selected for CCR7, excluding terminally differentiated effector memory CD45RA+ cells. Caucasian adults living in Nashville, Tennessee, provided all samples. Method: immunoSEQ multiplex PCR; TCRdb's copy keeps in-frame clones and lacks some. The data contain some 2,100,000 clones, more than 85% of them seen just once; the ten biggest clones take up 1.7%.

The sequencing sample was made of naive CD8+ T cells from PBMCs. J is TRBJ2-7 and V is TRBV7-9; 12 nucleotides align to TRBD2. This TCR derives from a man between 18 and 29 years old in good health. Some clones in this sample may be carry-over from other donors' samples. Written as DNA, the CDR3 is TGTGCCAGCAGACCCGGACTAGCGGGGACCTACGAGCAGTACTTC. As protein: CASRPGLAGTYEQYF.